This note documents a single TCR beta chain sequence. Its antigen is undetermined. TCRdb's copy holds only in-frame clones and misses some; the assay was immunoSEQ multiplex PCR. The table has under 95,000 clones, around 90% seen once. This sample is part of a study of PD-1 blockade in classical Hodgkin lymphoma. The length of the CDR3 is 16 residues. Trimming removed 2 bases at V and 4 bases at J, with 17 bases between. Germline V CDR1 and CDR2: MDHEN, SYDVKM. Relapse after autologous stem cell transplantation occurred in every patient, and brentuximab vedotin exposure varied. Best responses were complete response, partial response or progressive disease. Findings of the study overall: TCR diversity rose significantly by C4D1 in CD4+ but not CD8+ cells. Newly diagnosed patients reportedly had lower baseline TCR diversity than healthy donors. Why the repertoires differ is still unclear, perhaps disease activity or prior therapy.

J is TRBJ1-1 and V is TRBV28; TRBD1 is a possible D gene (5 bases). The material was peripheral blood mononuclear cells (PBMCs), obtained before the second cycle of nivolumab. This sequence originates from a human donor with classical Hodgkin lymphoma. CDR3 region: CASSLSGTVAGTEAFF. CDR3 sequence (DNA): TGTGCCAGCAGTTTAAGTGGGACCGTCGCCGGCACTGAAGCTTTCTTT.